Each of the 11 T cell receptor beta chains below was sequenced from the same sample in a study of blood T cell repertoires in COVID-19. Sequencing used immunoSEQ multiplex PCR; TCRdb keeps in-frame clones, though not all of them. The data hold approximately 290,000 clones, with about 89% observed a single time. Sequencing was performed on peripheral blood. The source is an older woman with acute or convalescent COVID-19.

The V gene is TRBV5-5, the J gene TRBJ2-2; weak D call: TRBD2 (6 bases). Germline V lookup: CDR1 SGHKS, CDR2 YYEKEE (reference sequence). V lost 0 bases and J 3 bases, leaving 9 bases between the germline ends. CDR3 length: 15 amino acids. This CDR3 is CASSLVGGYTGELFF. CDR3 sequence (DNA): TGTGCCAGCAGCTTGGTGGGGGGATACACCGGGGAGCTGTTTTTT.

This rearrangement joins TRBV15 to TRBJ2-1, with D perhaps TRBD1 (5 bases). Germline V gene lookup returns CDR1 LNHNV and CDR2 YYDKDF (reference sequence). Trimming stripped 3 bases from V and 2 bases from J, with 11 bases between. The CDR3 runs 15 residues. CDR3 bases: TGTGCCACCAGCAGCGACAGTGGAGCCTACAATGAGCAGTTCTTC. This encodes CATSSDSGAYNEQFF.

The chain uses TRBV18 and TRBJ2-1; tentatively, D is TRBD1 (5 bases). V was clipped by 1 base and J by 6 bases, with 13 bases between them. The CDR3 runs 15 residues. Germline V lookup: CDR1 KGHSH, CDR2 LQKENI. CDR3 loop: CASSPLRGEVNEQFF. CDR3 bases: TGTGCCAGCTCACCACTAAGGGGCGAAGTCAATGAGCAGTTCTTC.

The DNA for the CDR3 is TGCGCCAGCAGCACGGGACAGGGACTCAATCAGCCCCAGCATTTT. This translates into CASSTGQGLNQPQHF. This chain links TRBV5-1 with TRBJ1-5; 9 bases are shared with TRBD1. The germline V gene has CDR1 SGHRS and CDR2 YFSETQ. J lost 3 bases, V lost 4 bases, and 5 bases had no gene match. CDR3 length: 15 residues.

CDR3 region: CASSFGLAGDPTDTQYF. CDR3 sequence (DNA): TGTGCCAGCAGCTTCGGGCTAGCGGGGGACCCCACAGATACGCAGTATTTT. V usage is TRBV7-2 and J usage is TRBJ2-3, with TRBD2 matching over 10 bases. CDR3 length: 17 residues. V lost 3 bases to trimming and J lost 2 bases; unmatched junction nucleotides: 8. Germline V gene data show CDR1 as SGHTA and CDR2 as FQGNSA.

This clone has a single count. The chain uses TRBV6-2 or TRBV6-3 and TRBJ1-2; possible D gene TRBD1, 6 bases. Germline V gene data show CDR1 as MNHEY and CDR2 as SVGEGT. V was pared by 3 bases and J by 4 bases, with 12 bases between. This CDR3 contains 14 residues. The CDR3 DNA follows: TGTGCCAGCAGTTATGCGGGGGCGACCTATGGCTACACCTTC. Translation: CASSYAGATYGYTF.

This rearrangement joins TRBV5-4 to TRBJ1-1, with 9 bases fitting TRBD1. The CDR3 runs 15 residues. Germline V gene lookup returns CDR1 SGHNT and CDR2 YYREEE (reference sequence). The ends lost 0 bases at V and 4 bases at J; junction bases unmatched: 4. CDR3 sequence: CASSLAGQGITEAFF. The CDR3 region has the DNA TGTGCCAGCAGCTTGGCCGGACAGGGGATCACTGAAGCTTTCTTT.

The chain joins TRBV7-9 to TRBJ1-2, with 7 bases that match TRBD1. This CDR3 has 14 residues. With V trimmed by 5 bases and J by 7 bases, 10 bases remained unmatched. Looked up from germline, CDR1 is SEHNR and CDR2 is FQNEAQ (reference sequence). The CDR3 region is CASSRDREVVGYTF. The DNA for the CDR3 is TGTGCCAGCAGCAGAGACAGGGAAGTAGTTGGCTACACCTTC.

This clone was counted a few times. CDR3 nucleotides: TGTGCCAGCTCACCCGAAGGAGGGACGAGCCAGCCCCAGCATTTT. Translation: CASSPEGGTSQPQHF. The chain uses TRBV18 and TRBJ1-5; maybe TRBD1 (5 bases). The CDR3 contains 15 residues. V dropped 3 bases and J dropped 7 bases, with 16 bases sitting between them. CDR1 and CDR2 from the germline V gene are KGHSH and LQKENI. The variable domain in full, completed from reference TRBV18 and TRBJ1-5, reads NAGVMQNPRHLVRRRGQEARLRCSPMKGHSHVYWYRQLPEEGLKFMVYLQKENIIDESGMPKERFSAEFPKEGPSILRIQQVVRGDSAAYFCASSPEGGTSQPQHFGDGTRLSIL.

This chain uses TRBV4-3 with TRBJ2-1, with D perhaps TRBD1 (6 bases). The CDR3 covers 14 residues. In germline, CDR1 is LGHNA, CDR2 YSLEER. Trimming took off 3 bases at V and 5 bases at J, with 11 bases between the two ends. CDR3 in DNA: TGCGCCAGCAGCCATCAAGACAGGAACAATGAGCAGTTCTTC. It yields the protein CASSHQDRNNEQFF.

The chain has TRBV4-1 and TRBJ1-1; tentatively, D is TRBD1 (6 bases). Germline V gene data show CDR1 as MGHRA and CDR2 as YSYEKL. The CDR3 runs to 15 residues. Trimming left V 4 bases short and J 5 bases short, with 17 bases between. The DNA of the CDR3 is TGCGCCAGCAGCCCTCAATGGCGGGGGCCTACTGAAGCTTTCTTT. It is translated as CASSPQWRGPTEAFF.